Listed below are T cell receptor beta chains from one sample, sequenced in a study of T cells after posttransplantation cyclophosphamide. Using immunoSEQ multiplex PCR, the repertoire was profiled, and TCRdb retains in-frame clones only, with some absent. The table lists roughly 3,200 clones, with no singletons. The specimen comprised PBMCs, sampled after allogeneic stem cell transplant with posttransplant cyclophosphamide. All receptors derive from a female patient between 60 and 69 years old who received an allogeneic stem cell transplant from a related donor and was CMV-positive. The graft donor may have contributed some T cells. The CDR3 runs from the conserved cysteine through the conserved F or W. Each record gives: D gene, CDR3 length, J gene, V gene, clone size, CDR3 DNA, CDR3 protein. A D gene is named only where the DNA matches it firmly. Size is omitted from some rows. Given values are once, few, many or a class for expanded clones.

d_call: .; cdr3_length: 15; j_call: TRBJ2-1; v_call: TRBV30; clone_size: .; cdr3_nt: TGTGCCTGGAGGGTAGGGCAAAGCTCCTACAATGAGCAGTTCTTC; cdr3_aa: CAWRVGQSSYNEQFF
d_call: TRBD2; cdr3_length: 15; j_call: TRBJ2-7; v_call: TRBV27; clone_size: many; cdr3_nt: TGTGCCAGCAGTTCCGGACTAGCGGTAAGCTACGAGCAGTACTTC; cdr3_aa: CASSSGLAVSYEQYF
d_call: .; cdr3_length: 14; j_call: TRBJ2-3; v_call: TRBV28; clone_size: many; cdr3_nt: TGTGCCAGCAGTCTACTAGGGGGAACAGATACGCAGTATTTT; cdr3_aa: CASSLLGGTDTQYF
d_call: TRBD2; cdr3_length: 13; j_call: TRBJ2-3; v_call: TRBV19; clone_size: many; cdr3_nt: TGTGCCAGCGGACTAGCGGGAGGAGATACGCAGTATTTT; cdr3_aa: CASGLAGGDTQYF
d_call: .; cdr3_length: 17; j_call: TRBJ1-5; v_call: TRBV2; clone_size: many; cdr3_nt: TGTGCCAGCAGCCCACGAGGGCAAACCAATAGCAATCAGCCCCAGCATTTT; cdr3_aa: CASSPRGQTNSNQPQHF
d_call: .; cdr3_length: 14; j_call: TRBJ2-7; v_call: TRBV6-5; clone_size: many; cdr3_nt: TGTGCCAGCAGTTACGGGCAGGGTTCCGACGAGCAGTACTTC; cdr3_aa: CASSYGQGSDEQYF
d_call: TRBD1; cdr3_length: 15; j_call: TRBJ1-5; v_call: TRBV6-1; clone_size: many; cdr3_nt: TGTGCCAGCAGTGCAGTAACAGGGGTGCTTCAGCCCCAGCATTTT; cdr3_aa: CASSAVTGVLQPQHF
d_call: TRBD1; cdr3_length: 16; j_call: TRBJ1-4; v_call: TRBV7-2; clone_size: many; cdr3_nt: TGTGCCAGCAGCTTAGGCCGCGGACAGGCGGGTGAAAAACTGTTTTTT; cdr3_aa: CASSLGRGQAGEKLFF
d_call: TRBD1; cdr3_length: 14; j_call: TRBJ2-1; v_call: TRBV27; clone_size: many; cdr3_nt: TGTGCCAGCAGTTTAGACAGGGACCGAGCGAAACAGTTCTTC; cdr3_aa: CASSLDRDRAKQFF
d_call: TRBD1; cdr3_length: 11; j_call: TRBJ1-2; v_call: TRBV29-1; clone_size: few; cdr3_nt: TGCAGCGCCGGGACAGTCTATGGCTACACCTTC; cdr3_aa: CSAGTVYGYTF
d_call: .; cdr3_length: 15; j_call: TRBJ2-5; v_call: TRBV15; clone_size: many; cdr3_nt: TGTGCCACCAGCAGAGAGTTTAGTGCTAGAGAGACCCAGTACTTC; cdr3_aa: CATSREFSARETQYF
d_call: TRBD2; cdr3_length: 15; j_call: TRBJ2-7; v_call: TRBV11-2; clone_size: many; cdr3_nt: TGTGCCAGCAGCCCGGGACTAGCGGGAGAAGACGAGCAGTACTTC; cdr3_aa: CASSPGLAGEDEQYF
d_call: TRBD1; cdr3_length: 16; j_call: TRBJ2-3; v_call: TRBV10-1; clone_size: many; cdr3_nt: TGCGCCAGCAGTGGGGAGACAGGGTTTAGCACAGATACGCAGTATTTT; cdr3_aa: CASSGETGFSTDTQYF
d_call: TRBD1; cdr3_length: 17; j_call: TRBJ2-7; v_call: TRBV5-1; clone_size: many; cdr3_nt: TGCGCCAGCAGCATCACATTAGGACAGGGGCGATCCTACGAGCAGTACTTC; cdr3_aa: CASSITLGQGRSYEQYF
d_call: .; cdr3_length: 11; j_call: TRBJ1-1; v_call: TRBV20-1; clone_size: many; cdr3_nt: TGCAGTGCTTTCAAGAACACTGAAGCTTTCTTT; cdr3_aa: CSAFKNTEAFF
d_call: TRBD1; cdr3_length: 16; j_call: TRBJ1-2; v_call: TRBV7-9; clone_size: many; cdr3_nt: TGTGCCAGCAGCTTAGGGACAGGGGGATCTAACTATGGCTACACCTTC; cdr3_aa: CASSLGTGGSNYGYTF
d_call: .; cdr3_length: 14; j_call: TRBJ2-7; v_call: TRBV4-3; clone_size: medium-sized; cdr3_nt: TGCGCCAGCAGCCAAGATGCCGGGTTTTACGAGCAGTACTTC; cdr3_aa: CASSQDAGFYEQYF
d_call: .; cdr3_length: 12; j_call: TRBJ2-3; v_call: TRBV28; clone_size: .; cdr3_nt: TGTGCCAGCGGGCCAGCCCAAGATACGCAGTATTTT; cdr3_aa: CASGPAQDTQYF
d_call: .; cdr3_length: 15; j_call: TRBJ1-3; v_call: TRBV9; clone_size: many; cdr3_nt: TGTGCCAGCAGCTCCAGACCGACTGCGGGAAACACCATATATTTT; cdr3_aa: CASSSRPTAGNTIYF
d_call: .; cdr3_length: 13; j_call: TRBJ1-1; v_call: TRBV6-4; clone_size: many; cdr3_nt: TGTGCCAGCAGCGTCAGAGGTAACACTGAAGCTTTCTTT; cdr3_aa: CASSVRGNTEAFF
d_call: TRBD1; cdr3_length: 14; j_call: TRBJ1-2; v_call: TRBV30; clone_size: .; cdr3_nt: TGTGCCTGGAAAGGTGTAGGGACAGCCTATGGCTACACCTTC; cdr3_aa: CAWKGVGTAYGYTF
d_call: TRBD1; cdr3_length: 17; j_call: TRBJ2-7; v_call: TRBV9; clone_size: medium-sized; cdr3_nt: TGTGCCAGCAGCGTAGCCGGGACAGGGACACAAACCTACGAGCAGTACTTC; cdr3_aa: CASSVAGTGTQTYEQYF
d_call: .; cdr3_length: 16; j_call: TRBJ1-3; v_call: TRBV7-8; clone_size: many; cdr3_nt: TGTGCCAGCAGCTTAGGGCAGTCCCTCTCTGGAAACACCATATATTTT; cdr3_aa: CASSLGQSLSGNTIYF
d_call: .; cdr3_length: 16; j_call: TRBJ2-3; v_call: TRBV5-1; clone_size: few; cdr3_nt: TGCGCCAGCAGTTTGCGGTTAAGCAGGAGCACAGATACGCAGTATTTT; cdr3_aa: CASSLRLSRSTDTQYF
d_call: .; cdr3_length: 14; j_call: TRBJ2-7; v_call: TRBV4-2; clone_size: many; cdr3_nt: TGTGCCAGCAGTTCAGTGGTTCTTAACTACGAGCAGTACTTC; cdr3_aa: CASSSVVLNYEQYF
d_call: .; cdr3_length: 14; j_call: TRBJ1-1; v_call: TRBV6-2/TRBV6-3; clone_size: many; cdr3_nt: TGTGCCAGCAGTCCCACAGGGAGGAACACTGAAGCTTTCTTT; cdr3_aa: CASSPTGRNTEAFF
d_call: .; cdr3_length: 14; j_call: TRBJ1-2; v_call: TRBV7-2; clone_size: many; cdr3_nt: TGTGCCAGCAGCTCGATACAGGTTAGCCATGGCTACACCTTC; cdr3_aa: CASSSIQVSHGYTF
d_call: .; cdr3_length: 13; j_call: TRBJ1-2; v_call: TRBV5-1; clone_size: many; cdr3_nt: TGCGCCAGCAGCTCCGACACGCTGGATGGCTACACCTTC; cdr3_aa: CASSSDTLDGYTF
d_call: TRBD2; cdr3_length: 15; j_call: TRBJ2-7; v_call: TRBV2; clone_size: many; cdr3_nt: TGTGCCAGCACCCAGGGGCTAGCGGGGACCTACGAGCAGTACTTC; cdr3_aa: CASTQGLAGTYEQYF
d_call: TRBD2; cdr3_length: 17; j_call: TRBJ2-3; v_call: TRBV11-1; clone_size: .; cdr3_nt: TGTGCCAGCAGCTCCTTAGCGGGGGGTCCCAAGACAGATACGCAGTATTTT; cdr3_aa: CASSSLAGGPKTDTQYF
d_call: .; cdr3_length: 14; j_call: TRBJ1-2; v_call: TRBV28; clone_size: many; cdr3_nt: TGTGCCAGCAGTTTTGAGGCTCGGGGTAATGGCTACACCTTC; cdr3_aa: CASSFEARGNGYTF
d_call: TRBD1; cdr3_length: 15; j_call: TRBJ2-2; v_call: TRBV5-6; clone_size: .; cdr3_nt: TGTGCCAGCGTAAGATACGGGACAGACACCGGGGAGCTGTTTTTT; cdr3_aa: CASVRYGTDTGELFF
d_call: TRBD2; cdr3_length: 15; j_call: TRBJ2-1; v_call: TRBV6-4; clone_size: many; cdr3_nt: TGTGCCAGCAGTGGTCTAGCGGGGGGCGGCAATGAGCAGTTCTTC; cdr3_aa: CASSGLAGGGNEQFF
d_call: .; cdr3_length: 16; j_call: TRBJ2-3; v_call: TRBV5-1; clone_size: medium-sized; cdr3_nt: TGCGCCAGCAGCTTGGGAGGGGGTTCCCCCACAGATACGCAGTATTTT; cdr3_aa: CASSLGGGSPTDTQYF
d_call: .; cdr3_length: 15; j_call: TRBJ2-3; v_call: TRBV9; clone_size: many; cdr3_nt: TGTGCCAGCAGCGTAGGTCCCAGATACACAGATACGCAGTATTTT; cdr3_aa: CASSVGPRYTDTQYF
d_call: .; cdr3_length: 13; j_call: TRBJ2-2; v_call: TRBV19; clone_size: many; cdr3_nt: TGTGCCAGCGGAAGTAGGGACACCGGGGAGCTGTTTTTT; cdr3_aa: CASGSRDTGELFF
d_call: .; cdr3_length: 13; j_call: TRBJ2-5; v_call: TRBV5-6; clone_size: few; cdr3_nt: TGTGCCAGCAGCTGGGGCCTAAGTGGGACCCAGTACTTC; cdr3_aa: CASSWGLSGTQYF
d_call: TRBD2; cdr3_length: 18; j_call: TRBJ2-5; v_call: TRBV6-1; clone_size: many; cdr3_nt: TGTGCCAGCAGTGAAGGCTTACTAGCGGGAATTTACGAGGAGACCCAGTACTTC; cdr3_aa: CASSEGLLAGIYEETQYF
d_call: TRBD2; cdr3_length: 18; j_call: TRBJ2-2; v_call: TRBV7-6; clone_size: few; cdr3_nt: TGTGCCAGCAGCTTAGTACTAGCGGGGGGCACGGGCACCGGGGAGCTGTTTTTT; cdr3_aa: CASSLVLAGGTGTGELFF
d_call: .; cdr3_length: 15; j_call: TRBJ2-5; v_call: TRBV18; clone_size: many; cdr3_nt: TGTGCCAGCTCACCCGACGCCCTCAGAGGGGAGACCCAGTACTTC; cdr3_aa: CASSPDALRGETQYF
d_call: .; cdr3_length: 16; j_call: TRBJ1-5; v_call: TRBV7-8; clone_size: .; cdr3_nt: TGTGCCAGCAGCCGACTAGGGAGCACGCCGGGGCAGCCCCAGCATTTT; cdr3_aa: CASSRLGSTPGQPQHF
d_call: .; cdr3_length: 15; j_call: TRBJ1-1; v_call: TRBV28; clone_size: .; cdr3_nt: TGTGCCAGCAGCCTATACCTAAGGGGGAACACTGAAGCTTTCTTT; cdr3_aa: CASSLYLRGNTEAFF
d_call: TRBD1; cdr3_length: 14; j_call: TRBJ1-2; v_call: TRBV6-2/TRBV6-3; clone_size: many; cdr3_nt: TGTGCCAGCAGACCCACAGGGGGCGGCTATGGCTACACCTTC; cdr3_aa: CASRPTGGGYGYTF
d_call: .; cdr3_length: 13; j_call: TRBJ2-6; v_call: TRBV10-3; clone_size: hyperexpanded; cdr3_nt: TGTGCCATCGGACTTGCTGGGGCCAACGTCCTGACTTTC; cdr3_aa: CAIGLAGANVLTF
d_call: .; cdr3_length: 15; j_call: TRBJ2-2; v_call: TRBV24-1; clone_size: many; cdr3_nt: TGTGCCACCAGTGATTTGGGGGGGAAAGGCGGGGAGCTGTTTTTT; cdr3_aa: CATSDLGGKGGELFF
d_call: .; cdr3_length: 14; j_call: TRBJ2-3; v_call: TRBV12-3/TRBV12-4; clone_size: few; cdr3_nt: TGTGCCAGCAGTTTAATGCGGGGTACAGATACGCAGTATTTT; cdr3_aa: CASSLMRGTDTQYF